These T cell receptor beta chains were read from a single sample in a study of cytomegalovirus exposure and HLA in healthy donors. Profiling relied on immunoSEQ multiplex PCR, and the TCRdb table lists in-frame clones only, not all of them. The sample includes about 180,000 clones, about 80% seen only once; the top ten take more than 0.55%. Source material: PBMCs. The receptor set was obtained from a middle-aged woman in good health and CMV-seronegative. Each CDR3 is given with its conserved first and last residue.

j_gene	v_gene	len	CDR3aa
TRBJ2-1	TRBV10-3	11	CAISTKDEQFF
TRBJ1-1	TRBV6-6	13	CASSPGANTEAFF
TRBJ2-7	TRBV5-1	16	CASSLDSGGTSYEQYF
TRBJ2-7	TRBV5-4	11	CASSSTYEQYF
TRBJ1-1	TRBV14	16	CASSQRGGMGSTEAFF
TRBJ1-5	TRBV5-1	15	CASSLEGQGNQPQHF
TRBJ1-4	TRBV6-1	14	CASKEGATNEKLFF
TRBJ2-5	TRBV28	14	CASSLYRGQETQYF
TRBJ1-2	TRBV4-1	13	CASSQGTGDGYTF
TRBJ2-7	TRBV13	15	CASSPGLAGVYEQYF
TRBJ1-2	TRBV6-1	14	CASSQGTGGSGYTF
TRBJ2-5	TRBV7-8	12	CASSPPSSSQYF
TRBJ2-2	TRBV5-1	15	CASTLIDSNTGELFF
TRBJ1-1	TRBV19	15	CATASQGRPNTEAFF
TRBJ2-3	TRBV6-5	15	CASSNRQGSTDTQYF
TRBJ2-7	TRBV7-7	13	CASSPGLRYEQYF
TRBJ1-1	TRBV5-6	13	CASSLTGGTEAFF
TRBJ2-7	TRBV9	15	CASSASGTGPYEQYF
TRBJ2-7	TRBV27	15	CASRMTSLSSYEQYF
TRBJ2-5	TRBV5-1	14	CASSSQTSGETQYF
TRBJ2-5	TRBV21-1	15	CASSPLRGPKETQYF
TRBJ1-5	TRBV30	16	CAWSVRGQGSNQPQHF
TRBJ1-5	TRBV7-9	14	CSSSPRGTYQPQHF
TRBJ1-4	TRBV5-1	15	CASSFGEATNEKLFF
TRBJ1-6	TRBV4-2	14	CASSTTDNNSPLHF
TRBJ2-1	TRBV6-1	18	CASSENILALGGDNEQFF
TRBJ2-1	TRBV9	15	CASSPRERAYNEQFF
TRBJ1-5	TRBV28	13	CASATLVRQPQHF
TRBJ1-6	TRBV5-8	15	CASSLWTGKNSPLHF
TRBJ2-1	TRBV7-8	16	CASSLLTGITDNEQFF
TRBJ1-1	TRBV10-1	13	CASPVGGTTEAFF
TRBJ1-5	TRBV19	13	CASSIEKRQPQHF
TRBJ1-3	TRBV29-1	15	CSVEDTGFSGNTIYF
TRBJ1-4	TRBV5-4	15	CASSSWTGSNEKLFF
TRBJ2-1	TRBV5-6	15	CASSLVASGSYEQFF
TRBJ2-1	TRBV2	16	CASSFSGAGVGDEQFF
TRBJ1-1	TRBV5-1	14	CASSWGTGGTEAFF